These 12 T cell receptor beta chains were all obtained from the same sample, sequenced in a study of T cell responses to AZD1222 COVID-19 vaccine (dated by TCRdb to 2020 to 2022). Library preparation used the immunoSEQ multiplex PCR assay. In TCRdb, the immuneACCESS table is reduced to in-frame sequences with V and J assigned. These tables do not hold every clone; where another copy was compared, an unresolved V gene accounts for under half, and the others remain unexplained. The sample table holds about 120,000 clones, of which 90% were seen once. The ten largest clones represent about 4.5% of the sample. The label giving this sample's time point can be read as: baseline before first vaccination. The sample's treatment or condition, from its label and the paper: meningococcal conjugate vaccine given as trial control. The input for sequencing was peripheral blood, taken on day 0 of MenACWY control vaccination. The receptors derive from an adult in good health.

Only one count was recorded for this clone. The chain couples TRBV15 to TRBJ1-2, with D hard to call. Trimming shortened V by 3 bases and J by 7 bases, and 18 bases separated the two germline ends. In germline, CDR1 is LNHNV, CDR2 YYDKDF (reference sequence). This CDR3 has 15 residues. CDR3 loop: CATSSNTDTVGGYTF. The CDR3 nucleotides read TGTGCCACCAGCAGCAACACAGACACCGTCGGTGGCTACACCTTC.

The chain joins TRBV28 to TRBJ2-3, with 12 bases identical to TRBD2. The CDR3 has 17 amino acids. Germline CDR1 is MDHEN and CDR2 is SYDVKM. The V gene end was trimmed by 5 bases and the J gene end by 5 bases; junction bases not matched to a gene: 11. DNA for the CDR3: TGTGCCAGCAGTCATAGGAGACTAGCGGGAGTAGTAGATACGCAGTATTTT. Amino acid sequence: CASSHRRLAGVVDTQYF.

This chain uses TRBV5-1 with TRBJ1-3; no firm D call. Germline values: CDR1 SGHRS, CDR2 YFSETQ. Trimming stripped 4 bases from V and 0 bases from J, with 5 bases between. This CDR3 contains 13 residues. DNA for the CDR3: TGCGCCAGCAGCGGCAGCTCTGGAAACACCATATATTTT. Amino acid sequence: CASSGSSGNTIYF.

The rearrangement links TRBV4-1 to TRBJ1-5; TRBD1 agrees at 8 bases. Trimming at V came to 5 bases and at J to 4 bases, leaving 7 bases not matched to a gene. Germline CDR1 is MGHRA and CDR2 is YSYEKL. The CDR3 consists of 15 residues. CDR3 residues: CASSAGQGSNQPQHF. CDR3 DNA: TGCGCCAGCAGCGCCGGACAGGGATCAAATCAGCCCCAGCATTTT.

This clone was counted between two and nine times. The chain joins TRBV6-2 or TRBV6-3 to TRBJ1-5; D ambiguous. The CDR3 extends over 17 amino acids. Germline CDR1 is MNHEY and CDR2 is SVGEGT. Trimming cost V 2 bases and J 1 base, with 15 bases left between them. DNA for the CDR3: TGTGCCAGCAGTTACCCAGAAGAAGGGCTAAGCAATCAGCCCCAGCATTTT. Amino acid sequence: CASSYPEEGLSNQPQHF.

The rearrangement uses TRBV14 and TRBJ1-2, with no clear D. The CDR3 consists of 13 residues. The germline V gene encodes CDR1 SGHDN and CDR2 FVKESK. V was cut by 1 base and J by 4 bases, with 7 bases left in between. The chain's CDR3 is CASSQGLTYGYTF. The DNA of the CDR3 is TGTGCCAGCAGCCAAGGTCTCACCTATGGCTACACCTTC.

The V gene is TRBV10-2, the J gene TRBJ2-2; D gene uncertain. Germline CDR1 is WSHSY and CDR2 is SAAADI. The length of the CDR3 is 11 residues. The ends were cut back, 4 bases at V and 8 bases at J, with 5 bases in the middle. The CDR3 DNA reads as TGCGCCAGCAGTGTTGGGGGGGAGCTGTTTTTT. Translated: CASSVGGELFF.

V and J are TRBV5-1 and TRBJ2-3; 7 positions agree with TRBD2. J lost 5 bases, V lost 5 bases, and 11 bases had no gene match. The CDR3 runs to 15 residues. The germline gives CDR1 SGHRS, CDR2 YFSETQ. CDR3 residues: CASRRLAGPGDTQYF. In DNA form, the CDR3 reads TGCGCCAGCAGGCGACTAGCTGGACCAGGAGATACGCAGTATTTT.

CDR3 protein: CASRAKGTADNEQFF. CDR3 nucleotides: TGTGCCAGCCGGGCAAAGGGGACAGCAGACAATGAGCAGTTCTTC. This chain joins TRBV27 and TRBJ2-1; the match to TRBD1 covers 7 bases. Germline trimming cut 8 bases from V and 5 bases from J; bases unmatched to any gene: 12. Germline V gives CDR1 MNHEY, CDR2 SMNVEV (reference sequence). The CDR3 contains 15 residues.

This clone was observed a single time. This chain links TRBV2 with TRBJ1-5; 8 bases agree with TRBD1. The germline CDR1 and CDR2 sequences are SNHLY and FYNNEI. This CDR3 spans 19 amino acids. Unmatched junction bases numbered 23, after V lost 3 bases and J lost 10 bases. DNA for the CDR3: TGTGCCAGCAGTGATTCGGACAGGGATAAATGGAGTGTGAGGATCCCCCAGCATTTT. Protein: CASSDSDRDKWSVRIPQHF. Looking up the rest from reference TRBV2 and TRBJ1-5 gives the full variable domain: EPEVTQTPSHQVTQMGQEVILRCVPISNHLYFYWYRQILGQKVEFLVSFYNNEISEKSEIFDDQFSVERPDGSNFTLKIRSTKLEDSAMYFCASSDSDRDKWSVRIPQHFGDGTRLSIL.

CDR3 amino acids: CASSLDPWGAGPYTGELFF. Here the CDR3 DNA reads TGTGCCAGCAGCTTAGACCCCTGGGGGGCAGGACCCTACACCGGGGAGCTGTTTTTT. This chain uses TRBV11-3 with TRBJ2-2, with D perhaps given as TRBD1 or TRBD2 (6 bases each). Deletions cut 0 bases from V and 3 bases from J, with 20 bases between. The CDR3 has 19 residues. The germline gives CDR1 SGHNT, CDR2 YENEEA.

The chain recombines TRBV23-1 with TRBJ2-7; possibly TRBD1 for D (6 bases). TRBV23-1 is annotated as an ORF whose role is uncertain. With 2 bases removed from V and 1 base from J, the gap between germline ends came to 12 bases. This CDR3 spans 15 amino acids. CDR3 loop: CASSQREQGSYEQYV. The CDR3 DNA reads as TGCGCCAGCAGTCAACGGGAACAGGGATCCTACGAGCAGTACGTC.